A single sample gave rise to the 26 T cell receptor beta chains below, sequenced in a study of blood T cell repertoires in COVID-19. Libraries were prepared by immunoSEQ multiplex PCR; TCRdb keeps only in-frame clonotypes and omits some of them. The table lists about 250,000 clones, 84% of them singletons. Sequenced: peripheral blood. Receptors originate from a man aged 45-60 years with active or convalescent COVID-19.

The chain is built from TRBV27 and TRBJ1-6; the D is unclear. V dropped 2 bases and J dropped 7 bases, with 9 bases sitting between them. The V gene's germline CDR1 is MNHEY and CDR2 SMNVEV (reference sequence). CDR3 size: 14 residues. In nucleotides, the CDR3 is TGTGCCAGCAGTTTAGAGGCAAGGAATTCACCCCTCCACTTT. It specifies CASSLEARNSPLHF.

The chain combines TRBV2 with TRBJ1-1; TRBD1 matches 7 bases. The CDR3 contains 16 residues. Germline V gene lookup returns CDR1 SNHLY and CDR2 FYNNEI. With V trimmed by 5 bases and J by 5 bases, 14 bases remained unmatched. CDR3 loop: CASSPQYLTGRTEAFF. DNA of the CDR3: TGTGCCAGCAGTCCACAATACTTGACAGGGAGGACTGAAGCTTTCTTT. Variable domain in full (rest from reference TRBV2 and TRBJ1-1): EPEVTQTPSHQVTQMGQEVILRCVPISNHLYFYWYRQILGQKVEFLVSFYNNEISEKSEIFDDQFSVERPDGSNFTLKIRSTKLEDSAMYFCASSPQYLTGRTEAFFGQGTRLTVV.

The genes are TRBV13 and TRBJ2-2, with TRBD1 identical over 10 bases. Germline CDR1 PRHDT, CDR2 FYEKMQ (reference sequence). The CDR3 totals 18 residues. J lost 2 bases, V lost 5 bases, and 11 bases had no gene match. CDR3 in amino acids: CASSRPGQGMGNTGELFF. The CDR3 DNA sequence: TGTGCCAGCAGCCGACCGGGACAGGGGATGGGAAACACCGGGGAGCTGTTTTTT.

DNA for the CDR3: TGTGCCACCAGTGAATCCGGGACAGTCTATGGCTACACCTTC. Translating gives CATSESGTVYGYTF. V is TRBV24-1 and J is TRBJ1-2; TRBD1 agrees at 7 bases. Germline V gene data show CDR1 as KGHDR and CDR2 as SFDVKD. The CDR3 is made up of 14 amino acids. V trimming: 4 bases; J trimming: 4 bases; junction bases outside the gene matches: 5.

The rearrangement links TRBV29-1 to TRBJ1-4, with D possibly being TRBD1 (6 bases). Germline V gives CDR1 SQVTM, CDR2 ANQGSEA. The CDR3 consists of 13 residues. The ends were cut back, 7 bases at V and 7 bases at J, with 16 bases in the middle. The CDR3 spells CSASGRGGEKLFF. CDR3 coding DNA: TGCAGCGCCTCGGGCAGGGGTGGTGAAAAACTGTTTTTT.

The genes are TRBV28 and TRBJ1-5; 9 bases line up with TRBD1. CDR3 size: 16 residues. V lost 5 bases to trimming and J lost 8 bases; unmatched junction nucleotides: 13. The germline gives CDR1 MDHEN, CDR2 SYDVKM. For the CDR3, the DNA is TGTGCCAGCAGTAGCCGGGACAGGGTTTTTAGCGAGCCCCAGCATTTT. This sequence encodes CASSSRDRVFSEPQHF.

The chain has TRBV11-1 and TRBJ1-2, with 10 bases identical to TRBD1. The length of the CDR3 is 14 residues. Germline V lookup: CDR1 SGHAT, CDR2 FQDESV (reference sequence). The trim removed 5 bases at V and 8 bases at J, leaving 8 bases unmatched. CDR3 sequence reads: CASSPGTGVYGYTF. DNA for the CDR3: TGTGCCAGCAGCCCCGGGACAGGGGTTTACGGCTACACCTTC.

Only a few counts were recorded for this clone. This rearrangement joins TRBV5-1 to TRBJ1-1; 7 bases agree with TRBD1. The V and J ends lost 5 bases and 3 bases, in that order; junction bases with no gene match: 10. The CDR3 totals 15 residues. CDR1 SGHRS and CDR2 YFSETQ come from the germline V gene. CDR3 in amino acids: CASSIPTGVDTEAFF. The CDR3 bases are TGCGCCAGCAGTATCCCTACAGGGGTGGACACTGAAGCTTTCTTT.

The chain joins TRBV19 to TRBJ2-3; a weak D match, TRBD2 (6 bases). Germline V CDR1 and CDR2: LNHDA, SQIVND (reference sequence). V gave up 2 bases and J gave up 0 bases, with 15 bases separating them. The CDR3 consists of 17 residues. The CDR3 DNA sequence: TGTGCCAGTAGTATACGGGGGACCTTTCTTAGCACAGATACGCAGTATTTT. This codes for CASSIRGTFLSTDTQYF.

The sample holds a few counts of this clone. The CDR3 DNA reads TGTGCCAGCAGCCGGACAGATAATTCACCCCTCCACTTT. Its translation is CASSRTDNSPLHF. This chain connects TRBV3-1 (or the pseudogene TRBV3-2) to TRBJ1-6, with a possible D match to TRBD1 (6 bases). The germline gives CDR1 LGHDT, CDR2 YNNKEL (reference sequence). The CDR3 is 13 residues long. V lost 4 bases and J 5 bases, leaving 6 bases between the germline ends.

The CDR3 nucleotides read TGTGCCAGCAGCTACCGACAGGGCGGAATAGATACGCAGTATTTT. Residues: CASSYRQGGIDTQYF. The gene calls are TRBV5-5 and TRBJ2-3; 7 bases agree with TRBD1. The germline gives CDR1 SGHKS, CDR2 YYEKEE (reference sequence). V trimming: 3 bases; J trimming: 5 bases; junction bases outside the gene matches: 9. The CDR3 length is 15 residues.

V is TRBV6-6 and J is TRBJ1-1; D is uncertain. CDR1 MNHNY and CDR2 SVGAGI come from the germline V gene (reference sequence). The CDR3 spans 14 residues. V was clipped by 6 bases and J by 4 bases, with 15 bases between them. The CDR3 nucleotides read TGTGCCAGCAGGCCCGAATCGGAGGGCACTGAAGCTTTCTTT. It translates to CASRPESEGTEAFF.

V is TRBV30 and J is TRBJ1-2, with a tentative D call TRBD1 (5 bases). Trimming removed 2 bases at V and 4 bases at J, with 14 bases between. CDR3 length: 14 amino acids. Germline assignment: CDR1 GTSNPN and CDR2 SVGIG (reference sequence). CDR3 residues: CAWSQPLGVYGYTF. In nucleotides, the CDR3 is TGTGCCTGGAGTCAGCCTCTAGGGGTCTATGGCTACACCTTC.

The chain joins TRBV19 to TRBJ1-5, with D perhaps matching TRBD1 (5 bases). Germline CDR1 and CDR2: LNHDA and SQIVND (reference sequence). Between the trimmed V and J ends, which lost 7 bases and 9 bases, there was a span of 13 bases. There are 12 residues in the CDR3. In nucleotides, the CDR3 is TGTGCCAGTACCACAACAGGTTCGCCCCAGCATTTT. Translated: CASTTTGSPQHF.

The chain joins TRBV5-4 to TRBJ1-6; D is possibly TRBD1 (5 bases). CDR3 length: 16 amino acids. The germline gives CDR1 SGHNT, CDR2 YYREEE (reference sequence). The germline V and J ends were trimmed by 0 bases and 7 bases, with 14 bases remaining between them. The CDR3 nucleotides are TGTGCCAGCAGCTTGGTCGGGGGAACTTTAAATTCACCCCTCCACTTT. Translating it yields CASSLVGGTLNSPLHF.

CDR3 amino acids: CASRTGYEQYF. The CDR3 DNA is TGTGCCAGCAGAACAGGGTACGAGCAGTACTTC. The V call is TRBV6-5, the J call TRBJ2-7; tentative D call: TRBD1 (6 bases). The germline CDR1 and CDR2 sequences are MNHEY and SVGAGI. V was trimmed by 6 bases and J by 4 bases, leaving 7 bases between them. CDR3 length: 11 residues.

The chain uses TRBV11-2 and TRBJ1-2, with 7 bases lining up with TRBD1. The length of the CDR3 is 15 residues. The germline CDR1 and CDR2 sequences are SGHAT and FQNNGV. J was trimmed by 6 bases and V by 4 bases; bases with no gene match: 11. The CDR3 spells CASSSDQQGFNGYTF. The DNA of the CDR3 is TGTGCCAGCAGCTCGGACCAACAGGGGTTTAATGGCTACACCTTC.

This chain uses TRBV5-1 with TRBJ1-1; D remains ambiguous. Germline CDR1 reads SGHRS; CDR2 reads YFSETQ. Trimming cost V 0 bases and J 0 bases, with 9 bases left between them. The length of the CDR3 is 15 residues. CDR3 region: CASSLAGTLNTEAFF. DNA of the CDR3: TGCGCCAGCAGCTTGGCTGGTACACTGAACACTGAAGCTTTCTTT.

V gene TRBV11-3 combines with J gene TRBJ2-1, with TRBD2 as a possible D gene (5 bases). Germline values: CDR1 SGHNT, CDR2 YENEEA. There are 15 residues in the CDR3. Trimming cost V 1 base and J 7 bases, with 14 bases left between them. The CDR3 protein is CASSLGPGWDNEQFF. CDR3 bases: TGTGCCAGCAGCTTAGGTCCGGGATGGGATAATGAGCAGTTCTTC.

The sample holds a few counts of this clone. The chain carries TRBV5-1 and TRBJ2-2, with a possible D match to TRBD2 (6 bases). Germline V gene sequence: CDR1 SGHRS, CDR2 YFSETQ. V lost 6 bases, J lost 5 bases, and 23 bases lay in between. The CDR3 length is 17 residues. The CDR3 sequence: CASKRNPGLPSTGELFF. CDR3 nucleotide sequence: TGCGCCAGCAAACGGAACCCGGGACTCCCCTCTACCGGGGAGCTGTTTTTT.

This chain uses TRBV2 with TRBJ2-3, with D tentatively TRBD2 (7 bases). CDR3 length equals 14 residues. V gave up 3 bases and J gave up 1 base, with 8 bases separating them. Per germline, CDR1 SNHLY and CDR2 FYNNEI. Here the CDR3 reads CASSDGGRTDTQYF. The CDR3 nucleotides are TGTGCCAGCAGTGACGGGGGGCGCACAGATACGCAGTATTTT.

In its sample, this clone was seen a few times. The genes are TRBV7-6 and TRBJ2-1; 9 nucleotides agree with TRBD2. Germline CDR1 and CDR2: SGHVS and FNYEAQ. V dropped 1 base and J dropped 2; count of bases not matched to a gene: 6. The CDR3 length is 17 residues. As DNA, the CDR3 is TGTGCCAGCAGCTTAGTTCTTGGCGGGGGGGCCTACAATGAGCAGTTCTTC. It is translated as CASSLVLGGGAYNEQFF.

With respect to this clone: The junction departs from germline at one end; a sequencing error may be responsible. The chain carries TRBV5-1 and TRBJ2-3; TRBD2 matches at 9 bases. This CDR3 contains 18 residues. From germline, CDR1 is SGHRS and CDR2 YFSETQ. The CDR3 DNA reads TGCGCAAGCAGCTGGTGGGCTAGCGGGGCTCCTAGCACAGATACGCAGTATTTT. Translated, it gives CASSWWASGAPSTDTQYF. Complete variable domain (other parts from reference TRBV5-1 and TRBJ2-3): KAGVTQTPRYLIKTRGQQVTLSCSPISGHRSVSWYQQTPGQGLQFLFEYFSETQRNKGNFPGRFSGRQFSNSRSEMNVSTLELGDSALYLCASSWWASGAPSTDTQYFGPGTRLTVL.

This clone has ten or more counts. CDR3 bases: TGTGCCAGCAGCCTTGACAGGGGCTATAATTCACCCCTCCACTTT. Translation gives CASSLDRGYNSPLHF. V gene TRBV7-9 combines with J gene TRBJ1-6; 8 bases align to TRBD1. The junction had 3 bases not matched to a gene; V was cut back by 5 bases and J by 3 bases. This CDR3 contains 15 residues. Germline lookup yields CDR1 SEHNR and CDR2 FQNEAQ (reference sequence).

This chain links TRBV29-1 with TRBJ1-5, with D maybe TRBD1 (6 bases). The germline V gene encodes CDR1 SQVTM and CDR2 ANQGSEA. The CDR3 is made up of 13 amino acids. V lost 7 bases and J 1 base, leaving 11 bases between the germline ends. The CDR3 region is CSAQQGSNQPQHF. The CDR3 bases are TGCAGCGCCCAACAGGGAAGCAATCAGCCCCAGCATTTT.

The chain links TRBV13 to TRBJ1-3, with D possibly being TRBD1 (5 bases). The CDR3 extends over 15 amino acids. Trimming pared 1 base from V and 1 base from J, leaving 8 bases between. Germline CDR1 and CDR2: PRHDT and FYEKMQ (reference sequence). For the CDR3, the DNA is TGTGCCAGCAGCTTAGTGGGGCCGTCTGGAAACACCATATATTTT. Translated, it gives CASSLVGPSGNTIYF.